These 9 T cell receptor beta chains originate from one sample sequenced in a study of T cells in localized non-small cell lung cancer (dated by TCRdb to about 2020). Libraries came from the immunoSEQ multiplex PCR assay. TCRdb took this table from immuneACCESS and kept in-frame rearrangements with V and J called. Such tables lack part of the clones; where checked against another copy, unresolved V genes explain under half of the gap, and the rest is unexplained. For this sample there are around 90,000 clones; roughly 75% appear just once. Of the sample, roughly a fifth falls within the top ten clones. Sequenced here: PBMCs, sampled before any cancer treatment. The receptors shown here come from a man aged 40 to 70 with stage II squamous cell lung carcinoma.

V usage is TRBV7-9 and J usage is TRBJ1-6; D uncertain. The germline V and J ends were trimmed by 6 bases and 7 bases, with 13 bases remaining between them. The CDR3 loop spans 14 amino acids. Germline loops: CDR1 SEHNR, CDR2 FQNEAQ (reference sequence). Here the CDR3 DNA reads TGTGCCAGCAGTTGGGGATGGGGAAATTCACCCCTCCACTTT. Translated: CASSWGWGNSPLHF.

This chain connects TRBV9 to TRBJ2-1; 9 bases match TRBD2. The germline V gene has CDR1 SGDLS and CDR2 YYNGEE. This CDR3 spans 18 amino acids. The V segment lost 0 bases and the J segment 1 base; nucleotides outside the gene matches: 8. Here the CDR3 reads CASSVEISGRGSYNEQFF. The DNA for the CDR3 is TGTGCCAGCAGCGTAGAAATTAGCGGGAGAGGATCCTACAATGAGCAGTTCTTC.

The chain links TRBV2 to TRBJ2-5; D tentatively reads TRBD1 or TRBD2 (5 bases each). Trimming stripped 2 bases from V and 5 bases from J, with 12 bases between. The germline V gene encodes CDR1 SNHLY and CDR2 FYNNEI. The CDR3 contains 14 residues. CDR3 in amino acids: CASSEQGVRETQYF. The CDR3 coding sequence is TGTGCCAGCAGTGAACAGGGAGTTCGTGAGACCCAGTACTTC.

This chain joins TRBV6-1 and TRBJ1-2; the D gene is possibly TRBD1 (5 bases). Germline values: CDR1 MNHNS, CDR2 SASEGT. This CDR3 region has 13 residues. Trimming took 3 bases from V and 4 from J, leaving 9 bases between them. CDR3 sequence (DNA): TGTGCCAGCAGTGAGGCAGGGAGCTATGGCTACACCTTC. Amino acid sequence: CASSEAGSYGYTF.

The J gene is TRBJ2-3, the V gene TRBV4-1, with a weak D call TRBD2 (5 bases). The length of the CDR3 is 15 residues. Per the germline V gene, CDR1 is MGHRA and CDR2 is YSYEKL. The germline V and J ends were trimmed by 0 bases and 1 base, with 8 bases remaining between them. CDR3 bases: TGCGCCAGCAGCCAAGAGATGCGGGGCACAGATACGCAGTATTTT. It translates to CASSQEMRGTDTQYF.

The rearrangement links TRBV20-1 to TRBJ2-7, with no clear D. Trimming removed 3 bases from V and 3 bases from J, with 6 bases in between. The CDR3 covers 11 residues. Germline assignment: CDR1 DFQATT and CDR2 SNEGSKA (reference sequence). CDR3 nucleotides: TGCAGTGCTAGTCCGGGCTACGAGCAGTACTTC. This gives the protein CSASPGYEQYF.

The genes are TRBV28 and TRBJ2-2; no clear D gene. This CDR3 is 14 amino acids long. V was trimmed by 1 base and J by 7 bases, leaving 10 bases between them. Germline loops: CDR1 MDHEN, CDR2 SYDVKM. The CDR3 sequence is CASSLLVSGGELFF. DNA of the CDR3: TGTGCCAGCAGTTTATTAGTGTCCGGCGGGGAGCTGTTTTTT.

The CDR3 DNA is TGTGCCAGCAGCTCCCAGACAGGGCTAAGTGAGACCCAGTACTTC. Amino acid sequence: CASSSQTGLSETQYF. The chain joins TRBV7-2 to TRBJ2-5, with 7 nucleotides matching TRBD1. Germline loops: CDR1 SGHTA, CDR2 FQGNSA. V shed 4 bases, J shed 5 bases, and the junction held 10 bases outside the gene matches. The CDR3 consists of 15 residues.

V is TRBV4-2 and J is TRBJ2-7; TRBD2 might be the D (6 bases). The CDR3 is 16 residues long. Trimming took off 0 bases at V and 4 bases at J, with 16 bases between the two ends. The V gene's germline CDR1 is LGHNA and CDR2 YNFKEQ. CDR3 bases: TGTGCCAGCAGCCAAGATATCGGCCAGGGACTGTACGAGCAGTACTTC. This gives the protein CASSQDIGQGLYEQYF.